This T cell receptor (beta chain) was identified in a study of T cells after posttransplantation cyclophosphamide. Study-wide results and limits: Skin or GI-infiltrating T cells shared few TRB sequences with blood. TRB clonality was highly associated with recipient CMV seropositivity and reactivation. Donor-recipient repertoire similarity was low at 1-2 months, rising over year one.

This clone was recorded many times. Its antigen remains unknown. This CDR3 region has 14 residues. V was clipped by 6 bases and J by 8 bases; unmatched bases: 9. Germline-derived CDR1 and CDR2 are MNHEY and SVGAGI. Profiling relied on immunoSEQ multiplex PCR, and the TCRdb table lists in-frame clones only, not all of them. The table records more than 10,000 clones without singletons, the ten largest covering around 26%. Cyclophosphamide on days +3 and +4 followed busulfan-fludarabine conditioning and a marrow graft. The gene calls are TRBV6-5 and TRBJ1-2; the match to TRBD1 covers 10 bases. This receptor was taken from a female patient aged 40-50 years who received an allogeneic stem cell transplant from an unrelated donor, was CMV-positive, and had acute GVHD only. Part of the T cells may come from the graft donor. Specimen: PBMCs, collected after allogeneic stem cell transplant with posttransplant cyclophosphamide. In nucleotides, the CDR3 is TGTGCCAGCAGCCGGACAGGGGGTATAGGGGGCTACACCTTC. Its translation: CASSRTGGIGGYTF.